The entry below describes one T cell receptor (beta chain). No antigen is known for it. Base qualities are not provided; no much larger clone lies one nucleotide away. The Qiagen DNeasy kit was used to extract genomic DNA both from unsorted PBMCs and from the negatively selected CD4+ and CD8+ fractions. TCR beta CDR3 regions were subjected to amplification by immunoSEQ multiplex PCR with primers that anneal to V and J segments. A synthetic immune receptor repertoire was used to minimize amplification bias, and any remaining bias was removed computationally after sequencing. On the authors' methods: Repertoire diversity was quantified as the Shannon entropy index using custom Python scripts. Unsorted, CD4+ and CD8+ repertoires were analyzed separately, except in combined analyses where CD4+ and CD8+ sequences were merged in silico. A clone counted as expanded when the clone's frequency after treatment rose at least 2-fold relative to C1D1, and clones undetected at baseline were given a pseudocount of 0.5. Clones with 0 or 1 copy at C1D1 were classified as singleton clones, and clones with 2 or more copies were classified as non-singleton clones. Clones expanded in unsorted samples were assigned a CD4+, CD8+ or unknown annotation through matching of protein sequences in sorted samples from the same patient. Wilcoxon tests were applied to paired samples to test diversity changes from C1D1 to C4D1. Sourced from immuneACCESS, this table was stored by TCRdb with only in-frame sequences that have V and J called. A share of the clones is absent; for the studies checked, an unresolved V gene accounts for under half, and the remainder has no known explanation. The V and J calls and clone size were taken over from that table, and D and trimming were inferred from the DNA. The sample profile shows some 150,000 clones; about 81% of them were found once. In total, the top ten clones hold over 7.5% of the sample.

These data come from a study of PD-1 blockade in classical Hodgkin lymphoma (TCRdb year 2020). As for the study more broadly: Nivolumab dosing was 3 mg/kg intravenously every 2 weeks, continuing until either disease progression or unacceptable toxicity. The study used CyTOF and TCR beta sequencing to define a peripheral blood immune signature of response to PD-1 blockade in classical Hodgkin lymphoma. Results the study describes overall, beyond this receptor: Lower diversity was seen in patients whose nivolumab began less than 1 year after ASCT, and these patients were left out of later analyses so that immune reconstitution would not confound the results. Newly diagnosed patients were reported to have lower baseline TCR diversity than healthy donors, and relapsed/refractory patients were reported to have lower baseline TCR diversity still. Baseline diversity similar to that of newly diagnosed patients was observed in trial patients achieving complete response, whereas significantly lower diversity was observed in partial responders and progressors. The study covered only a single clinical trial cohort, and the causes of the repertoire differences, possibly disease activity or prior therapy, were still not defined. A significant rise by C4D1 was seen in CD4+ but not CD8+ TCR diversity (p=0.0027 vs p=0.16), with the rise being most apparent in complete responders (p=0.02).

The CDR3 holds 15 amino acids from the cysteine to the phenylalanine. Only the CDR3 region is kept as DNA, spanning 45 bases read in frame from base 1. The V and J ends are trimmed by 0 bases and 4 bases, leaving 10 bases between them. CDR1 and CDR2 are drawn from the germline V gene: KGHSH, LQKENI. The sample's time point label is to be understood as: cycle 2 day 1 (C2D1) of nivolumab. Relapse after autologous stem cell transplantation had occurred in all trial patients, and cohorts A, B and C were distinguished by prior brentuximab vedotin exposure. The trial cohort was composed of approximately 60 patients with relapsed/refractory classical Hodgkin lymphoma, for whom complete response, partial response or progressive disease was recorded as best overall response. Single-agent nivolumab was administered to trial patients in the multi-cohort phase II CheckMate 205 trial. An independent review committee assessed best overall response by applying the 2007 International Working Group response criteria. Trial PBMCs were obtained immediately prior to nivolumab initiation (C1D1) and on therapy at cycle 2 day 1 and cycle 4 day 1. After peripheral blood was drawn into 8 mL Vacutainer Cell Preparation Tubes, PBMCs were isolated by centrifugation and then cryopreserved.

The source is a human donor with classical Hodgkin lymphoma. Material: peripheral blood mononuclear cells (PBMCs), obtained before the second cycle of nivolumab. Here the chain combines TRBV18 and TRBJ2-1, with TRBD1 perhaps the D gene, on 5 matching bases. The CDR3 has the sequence CASSPPGRDYNEQFF. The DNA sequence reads TGTGCCAGCTCACCACCGGGCAGGGATTACAATGAGCAGTTCTTC.